This T cell receptor (beta chain) emerged from a study of T-cell memory formation after mild COVID-19. Overall study: The two donors had largely donor-specific TCR clusters.

CDR3 size: 13 residues. From germline, CDR1 is LGHDT and CDR2 YNNKEL (reference sequence). The V and J ends lost 0 bases and 4 bases respectively, with 4 bases between them. Study-level results: Within pre-infection memory, some responding clones were found, suggesting cross-reactive memory joined.

This clonotype was seen a handful of times. No antigen is known for it. The authors produced TCR alpha and TCR beta cDNA libraries with sample barcodes and UMIs by 5'RACE using constant-segment primers. TCRdb analysed the 5' RACE reads with MiXCR anew, one entry per CDR3 protein. This sample has around 500,000 distinct CDR3 sequences, with 15% to 20% found just once. What was sequenced was PBMCs or a T cell subset sorted from them (not recorded which). J is TRBJ2-1 and V is TRBV3-1; D unresolved. The receptor comes from an adult woman who had mild COVID-19 (a few samples of this study predate the infection). Cell type and time point are not known. The CDR3 protein is CASSQDPYNEQFF. The CDR3 DNA reads TGTGCCAGCAGCCAAGATCCATACAATGAGCAGTTCTTC.